This TCR beta chain was sequenced for a study of T cell responses to AZD1222 COVID-19 vaccine. Study-wide results and caveats: Only a handful of AZD1222 recipients, several in all, had baseline seropositivity. Among the donors, most were white British and more were female, and clonal diversity was possibly underestimated.

V shed 7 bases and J 4 bases; nucleotides not matched to a gene: 15. The CDR3 covers 16 residues. Germline V gives CDR1 SNHLY, CDR2 FYNNEI. This clone came up once. Its antigen is not known. The assay was immunoSEQ multiplex PCR, and TCRdb's table has in-frame clones only and misses some. The table has some 130,000 clones, approximately 90% seen once; the top ten hold about 22%. This chain uses TRBV2 with TRBJ2-5; 7 bases agree with TRBD1. This TCR came from an adult in good health. The sequencing used peripheral blood, collected on day 0 of AZD1222 vaccination. The CDR3 nucleotides are TGTGCCAGCAAAGGGGGCGCGAGGATTTCGGGAGAGACCCAGTACTTC. It yields the protein CASKGGARISGETQYF. The full variable domain, in which reference TRBV2 and TRBJ2-5 provide the parts outside the CDR3, is EPEVTQTPSHQVTQMGQEVILRCVPISNHLYFYWYRQILGQKVEFLVSFYNNEISEKSEIFDDQFSVERPDGSNFTLKIRSTKLEDSAMYFCASKGGARISGETQYFGPGTRLLVL.